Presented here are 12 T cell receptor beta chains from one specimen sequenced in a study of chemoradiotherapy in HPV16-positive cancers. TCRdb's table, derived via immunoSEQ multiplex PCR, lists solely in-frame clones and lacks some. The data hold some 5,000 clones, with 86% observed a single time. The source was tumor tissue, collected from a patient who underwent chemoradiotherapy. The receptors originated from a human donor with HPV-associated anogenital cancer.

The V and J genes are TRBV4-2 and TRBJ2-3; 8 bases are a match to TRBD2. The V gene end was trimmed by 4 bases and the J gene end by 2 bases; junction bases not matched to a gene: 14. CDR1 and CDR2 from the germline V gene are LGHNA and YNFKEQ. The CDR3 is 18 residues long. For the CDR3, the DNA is TGTGCCAGCAGCCTTGGGTGGAGCGGGGGAACCATCACAGATACGCAGTATTTT. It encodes CASSLGWSGGTITDTQYF.

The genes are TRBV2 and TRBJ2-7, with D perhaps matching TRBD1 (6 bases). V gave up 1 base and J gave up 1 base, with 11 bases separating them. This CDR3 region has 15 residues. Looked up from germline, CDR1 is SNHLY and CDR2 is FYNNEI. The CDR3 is CASSEVWDTSYEQYF. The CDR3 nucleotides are TGTGCCAGCAGTGAAGTGTGGGACACTTCCTACGAGCAGTACTTC.

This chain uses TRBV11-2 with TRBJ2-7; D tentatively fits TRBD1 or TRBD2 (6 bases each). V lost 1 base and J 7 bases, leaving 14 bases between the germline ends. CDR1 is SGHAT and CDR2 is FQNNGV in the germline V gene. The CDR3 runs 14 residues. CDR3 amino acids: CASSLGPGAVEQYF. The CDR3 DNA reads TGTGCCAGCAGCTTAGGTCCGGGGGCTGTTGAGCAGTACTTC. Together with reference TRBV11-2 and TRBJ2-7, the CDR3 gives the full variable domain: EAGVAQSPRYKIIEKRQSVAFWCNPISGHATLYWYQQILGQGPKLLIQFQNNGVVDDSQLPKDRFSAERLKGVDSTLKIQPAKLEDSAVYLCASSLGPGAVEQYFGPGTRLTVT.

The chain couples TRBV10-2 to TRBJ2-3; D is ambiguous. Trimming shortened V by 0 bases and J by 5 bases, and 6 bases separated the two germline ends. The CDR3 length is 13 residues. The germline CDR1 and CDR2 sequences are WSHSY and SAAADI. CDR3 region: CASSESRRDTQYF. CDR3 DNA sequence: TGCGCCAGCAGTGAGTCCAGGAGAGATACGCAGTATTTT.

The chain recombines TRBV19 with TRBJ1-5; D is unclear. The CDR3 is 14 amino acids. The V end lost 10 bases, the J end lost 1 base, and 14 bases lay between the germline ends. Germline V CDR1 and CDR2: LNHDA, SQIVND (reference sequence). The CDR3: CATDWHASNQPQHF. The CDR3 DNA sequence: TGTGCCACTGATTGGCATGCCAGCAATCAGCCCCAGCATTTT.

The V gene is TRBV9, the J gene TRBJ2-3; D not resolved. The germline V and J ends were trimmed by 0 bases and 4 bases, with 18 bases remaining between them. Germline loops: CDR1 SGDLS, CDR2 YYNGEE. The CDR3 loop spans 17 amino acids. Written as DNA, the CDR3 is TGTGCCAGCAGCGTAGGGCCGCTAGTCGGGTTCGCAGATACGCAGTATTTT. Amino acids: CASSVGPLVGFADTQYF.

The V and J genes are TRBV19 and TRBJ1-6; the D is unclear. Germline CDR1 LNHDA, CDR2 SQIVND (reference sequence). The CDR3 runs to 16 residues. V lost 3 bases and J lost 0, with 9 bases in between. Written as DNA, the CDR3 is TGTGCCAGTAGTATTGGCAGGAGCTCCTATAATTCACCCCTCCACTTT. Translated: CASSIGRSSYNSPLHF.

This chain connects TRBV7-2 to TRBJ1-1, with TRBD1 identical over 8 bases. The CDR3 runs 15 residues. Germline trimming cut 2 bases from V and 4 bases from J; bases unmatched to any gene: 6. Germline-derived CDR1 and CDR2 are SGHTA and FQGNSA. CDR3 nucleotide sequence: TGTGCCAGCAGCTTACAGGACAGGGTTGGCACTGAAGCTTTCTTT. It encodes CASSLQDRVGTEAFF.

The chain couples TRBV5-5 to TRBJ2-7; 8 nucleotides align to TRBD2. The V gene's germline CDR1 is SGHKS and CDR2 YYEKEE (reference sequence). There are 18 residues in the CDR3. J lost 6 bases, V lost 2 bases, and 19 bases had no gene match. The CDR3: CASSFRRVESGSTSEQYF. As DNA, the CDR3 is TGTGCCAGCAGCTTCCGCAGGGTGGAAAGCGGGAGTACTTCCGAGCAGTACTTC.

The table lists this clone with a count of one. The CDR3 bases are TGTGCCAGCAGCACCTCAGGTGGATACTCCTACAATGAGCAGTTCTTC. Residues: CASSTSGGYSYNEQFF. The chain combines TRBV7-9 with TRBJ2-1; D gene ambiguous. The CDR3 contains 16 residues. Trimming took off 5 bases at V and 0 bases at J, with 14 bases between the two ends. The germline gives CDR1 SEHNR, CDR2 FQNEAQ (reference sequence).

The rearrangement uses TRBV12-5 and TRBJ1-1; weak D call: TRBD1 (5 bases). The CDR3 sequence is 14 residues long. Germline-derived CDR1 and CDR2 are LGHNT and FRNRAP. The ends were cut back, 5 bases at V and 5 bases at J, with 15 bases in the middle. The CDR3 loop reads CASGRTAGTTEAFF. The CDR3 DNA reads TGTGCTAGTGGTCGAACCGCGGGGACGACTGAAGCTTTCTTT.

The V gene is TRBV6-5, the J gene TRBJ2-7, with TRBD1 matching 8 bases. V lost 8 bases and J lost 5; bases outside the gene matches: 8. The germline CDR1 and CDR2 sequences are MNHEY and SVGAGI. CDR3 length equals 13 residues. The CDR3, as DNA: TGTGCCAGCCAGCCACAGGGGGTTCACGAGCAGTACTTC. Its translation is CASQPQGVHEQYF.